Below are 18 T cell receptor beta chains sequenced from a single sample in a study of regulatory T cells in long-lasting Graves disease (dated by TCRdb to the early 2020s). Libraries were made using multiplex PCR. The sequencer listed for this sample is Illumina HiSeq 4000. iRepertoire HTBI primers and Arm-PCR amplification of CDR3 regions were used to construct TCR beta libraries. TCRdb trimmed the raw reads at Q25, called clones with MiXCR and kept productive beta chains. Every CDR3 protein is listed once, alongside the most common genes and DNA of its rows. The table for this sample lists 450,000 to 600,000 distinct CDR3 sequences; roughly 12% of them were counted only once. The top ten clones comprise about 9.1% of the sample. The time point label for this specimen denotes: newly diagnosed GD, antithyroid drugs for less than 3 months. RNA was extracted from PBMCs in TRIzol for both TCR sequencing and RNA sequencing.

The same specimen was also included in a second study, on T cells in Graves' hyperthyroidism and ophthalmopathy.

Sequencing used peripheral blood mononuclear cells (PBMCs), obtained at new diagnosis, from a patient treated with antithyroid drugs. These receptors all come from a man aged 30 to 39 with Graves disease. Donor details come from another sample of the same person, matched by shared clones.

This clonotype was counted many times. CDR3 in DNA: TGCAGTGCTCAGACGGGGGCTGGCTCCTACGAGCAGTACTTC. It yields the protein CSAQTGAGSYEQYF. This sequence joins TRBV20-1 and TRBJ2-7, with D possibly being TRBD1 or TRBD2 (6 bases each). V lost 5 bases and J lost 0, with 14 bases in between. Germline-derived CDR1 and CDR2 are DFQATT and SNEGSKA (reference sequence). This CDR3 is 14 amino acids long.

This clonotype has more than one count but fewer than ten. CDR3 loop: CASSVISSLGNGYTF. DNA of the CDR3: TGTGCCAGCAGCGTAATCAGCTCCCTTGGGAATGGCTACACCTTC. The chain has TRBV9 and TRBJ1-2; D is unresolved. Germline CDR1 reads SGDLS; CDR2 reads YYNGEE. Trimming pared 1 base from V and 6 bases from J, leaving 16 bases between. This CDR3 contains 15 residues.

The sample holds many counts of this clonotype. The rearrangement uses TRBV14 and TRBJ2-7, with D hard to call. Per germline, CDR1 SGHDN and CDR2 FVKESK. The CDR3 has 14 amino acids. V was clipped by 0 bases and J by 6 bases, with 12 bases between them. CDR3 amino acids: CASSQESLPGEQYF. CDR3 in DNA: TGTGCCAGCAGCCAAGAGTCCCTTCCGGGCGAGCAGTACTTC.

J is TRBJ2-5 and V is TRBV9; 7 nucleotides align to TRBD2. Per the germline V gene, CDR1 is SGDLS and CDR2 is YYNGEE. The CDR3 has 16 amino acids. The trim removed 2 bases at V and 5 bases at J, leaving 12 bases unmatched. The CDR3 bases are TGTGCCAGCAGCGTGGCCTCCTGGACTAGTCGGGAGACCCAGTACTTC. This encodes CASSVASWTSRETQYF. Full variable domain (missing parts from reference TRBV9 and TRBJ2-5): DSGVTQTPKHLITATGQRVTLRCSPRSGDLSVYWYQQSLDQGLQFLIQYYNGEERAKGNILERFSAQQFPDLHSELNLSSLELGDSALYFCASSVASWTSRETQYFGPGTRLLVL.

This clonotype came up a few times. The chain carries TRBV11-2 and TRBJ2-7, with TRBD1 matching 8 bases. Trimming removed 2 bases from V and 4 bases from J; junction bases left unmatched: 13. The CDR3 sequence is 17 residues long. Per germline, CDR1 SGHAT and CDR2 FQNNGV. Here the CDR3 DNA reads TGTGCCAGCAGCTTAAGGGGAGACAGGGGACATCATTACGAGCAGTACTTC. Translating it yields CASSLRGDRGHHYEQYF.

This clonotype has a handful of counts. CDR3 DNA sequence: TGTGCCAGCAGCTTAGGATCAGGGGTCTCCTACGAGCAGTACTTC. Translated, it gives CASSLGSGVSYEQYF. The chain has TRBV11-3 and TRBJ2-7; possible D gene TRBD1, 6 bases. The germline CDR1 and CDR2 sequences are SGHNT and YENEEA. The CDR3 extends over 15 amino acids. Trimming left V 1 base short and J 0 bases short, with 10 bases between.

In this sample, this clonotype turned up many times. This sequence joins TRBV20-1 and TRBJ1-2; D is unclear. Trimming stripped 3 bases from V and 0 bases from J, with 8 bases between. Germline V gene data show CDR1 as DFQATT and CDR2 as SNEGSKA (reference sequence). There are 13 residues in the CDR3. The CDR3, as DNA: TGCAGTGCTAGCGCAAGAACTAACTATGGCTACACCTTC. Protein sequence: CSASARTNYGYTF.

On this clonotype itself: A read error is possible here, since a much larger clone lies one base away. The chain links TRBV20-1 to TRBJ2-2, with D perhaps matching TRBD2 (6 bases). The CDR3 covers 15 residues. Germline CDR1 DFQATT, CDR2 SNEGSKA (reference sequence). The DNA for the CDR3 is TGCAGTGCACAACCGGGACTGATGAACACCGGGGAGCCGTTTTTT. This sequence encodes CSAQPGLMNTGEPFF.

CDR3 DNA sequence: TGTGCCAGCAGCGTAGCCGGCGGGAGTTATTCAGATACGCAGTATTTT. Protein: CASSVAGGSYSDTQYF. The V and J genes are TRBV9 and TRBJ2-3; the match to TRBD2 covers 7 bases. The ends lost 0 bases at V and 4 bases at J; junction bases unmatched: 8. CDR3 length equals 16 residues. Germline V CDR1 and CDR2: SGDLS, YYNGEE.

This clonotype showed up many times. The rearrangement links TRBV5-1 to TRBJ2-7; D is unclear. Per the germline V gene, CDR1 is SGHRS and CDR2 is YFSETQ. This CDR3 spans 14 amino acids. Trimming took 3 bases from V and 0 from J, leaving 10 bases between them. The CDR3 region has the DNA TGCGCCAGCAGCTCCGATAGTCCCTCCTACGAGCAGTACTTC. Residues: CASSSDSPSYEQYF.

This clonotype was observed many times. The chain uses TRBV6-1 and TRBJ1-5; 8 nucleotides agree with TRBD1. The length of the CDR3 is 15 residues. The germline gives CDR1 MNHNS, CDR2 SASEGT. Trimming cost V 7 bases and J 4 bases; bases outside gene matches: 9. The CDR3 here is CASTRGQVENQPQHF. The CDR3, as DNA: TGTGCCAGCACCCGGGGACAGGTAGAGAATCAGCCCCAGCATTTT.

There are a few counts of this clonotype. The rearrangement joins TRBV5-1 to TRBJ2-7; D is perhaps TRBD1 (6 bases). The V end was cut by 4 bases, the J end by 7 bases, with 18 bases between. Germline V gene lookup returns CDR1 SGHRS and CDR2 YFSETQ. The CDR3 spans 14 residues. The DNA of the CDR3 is TGCGCCAGCAGCGTACCGACAGGCTCCCGGGAGCAGTACTTC. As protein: CASSVPTGSREQYF.

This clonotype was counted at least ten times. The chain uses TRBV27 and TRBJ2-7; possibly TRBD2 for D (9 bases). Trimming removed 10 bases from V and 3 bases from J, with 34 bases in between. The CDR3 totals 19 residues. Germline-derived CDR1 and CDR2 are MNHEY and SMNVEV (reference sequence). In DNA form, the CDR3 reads TGTGCCACCCTGGCTAGACAGGGGTCCCGTAGCGGGAGAAGCTACGAGCAGTACTTC. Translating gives CATLARQGSRSGRSYEQYF.

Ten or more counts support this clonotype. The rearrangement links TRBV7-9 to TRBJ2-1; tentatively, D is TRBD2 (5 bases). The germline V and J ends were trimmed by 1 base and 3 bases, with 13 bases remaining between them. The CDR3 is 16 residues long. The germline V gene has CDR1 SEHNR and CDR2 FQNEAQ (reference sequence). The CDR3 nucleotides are TGTGCCAGCAGCTTAGAGGCTAGCTACGTCTACAATGAGCAGTTCTTC. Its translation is CASSLEASYVYNEQFF.

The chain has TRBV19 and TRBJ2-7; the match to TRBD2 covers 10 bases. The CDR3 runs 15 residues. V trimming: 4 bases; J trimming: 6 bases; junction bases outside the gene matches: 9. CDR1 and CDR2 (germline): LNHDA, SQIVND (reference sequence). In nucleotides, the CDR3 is TGTGCCAGTAGTACCGCTAGCGGGAGCAGGAGCGAGCAGTACTTC. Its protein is CASSTASGSRSEQYF.

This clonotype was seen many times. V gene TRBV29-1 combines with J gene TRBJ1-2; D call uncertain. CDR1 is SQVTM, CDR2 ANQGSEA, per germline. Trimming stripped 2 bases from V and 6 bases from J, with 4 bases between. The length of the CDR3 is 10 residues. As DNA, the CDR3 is TGCAGCGTTGAATGGGATGGCTACACCTTC. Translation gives CSVEWDGYTF.

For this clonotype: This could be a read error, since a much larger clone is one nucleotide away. The CDR3: CVSSIGGTEQYF. For the CDR3, the DNA is TGTGTCAGTAGTATTGGTGGCACCGAGCAGTACTTC. V is TRBV19 and J is TRBJ2-7; D gene unclear. The germline V gene encodes CDR1 LNHDA and CDR2 SQIVND (reference sequence). The CDR3 totals 12 residues.

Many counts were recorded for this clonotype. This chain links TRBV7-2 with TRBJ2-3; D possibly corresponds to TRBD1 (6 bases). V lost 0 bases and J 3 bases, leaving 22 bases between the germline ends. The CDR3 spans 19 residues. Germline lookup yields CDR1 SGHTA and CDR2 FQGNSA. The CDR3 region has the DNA TGTGCCAGCAGCTTAGCGCCCTTCCAGGGACACTCAGGGACAGATACGCAGTATTTT. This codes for CASSLAPFQGHSGTDTQYF. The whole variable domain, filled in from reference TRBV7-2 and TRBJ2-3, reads GAGVSQSPSNKVTEKGKDVELRCDPISGHTALYWYRQSLGQGLEFLIYFQGNSAPDKSGLPSDRFSAERTGGSVSTLTIQRTQQEDSAVYLCASSLAPFQGHSGTDTQYFGPGTRLTVL.